This T cell receptor beta chain was captured by sequencing in a study of cytomegalovirus exposure and HLA in healthy donors. PCR employed 60 Vbeta and 13 Jbeta primers. Produced via immunoSEQ multiplex PCR; TCRdb's table is partial and in-frame only. The table has around 85,000 clones, roughly 72% seen once; the top ten hold about 22%. Findings of the study overall: Rare sequences made up most TCRs, while some public TCRs were found in many donors. DRB1 showed the most TCR associations and HLA-C the fewest in a later analysis, as rates varied by HLA locus. TCR beta V- and J-gene trimming was later associated with a missense DCLRE1C variant.

Turning to this clone: The antigen remains unidentified.

Germline V gene data show CDR1 as SGHVS and CDR2 as FQNEAQ. The CDR3 runs to 13 residues. V lost 1 base to trimming and J lost 11 bases; unmatched junction nucleotides: 6. The chain couples TRBV7-8 to TRBJ1-1, with TRBD1 matching over 8 bases. Sequenced material: PBMCs. This sequence originates from a young man in good health and CMV-seropositive. Here the CDR3 DNA reads TGTGCCAGCAGCTTAGGAAGCAGGGACAGGGCTTTCTTT. Its protein product is CASSLGSRDRAFF. The entire variable domain, with the rest obtained from reference TRBV7-8 and TRBJ1-1, is as follows: GAGVSQSPRYKVAKRGQDVALRCDPISGHVSLFWYQQALGQGPEFLTYFQNEAQLDKSGLPSDRFFAERPEGSVSTLKIQRTQQEDSAVYLCASSLGSRDRAFFGQGTRLTVV.